This T cell receptor beta chain emerged from a study of blood T cell repertoires in COVID-19. The overall study: T cells, B-cell-depleted T cells, or PBMCs provided the cDNA or gDNA that served as material.

CDR1 and CDR2 (germline): LGHDT, YNNKEL (reference sequence). The CDR3 runs 14 residues. Trimming stripped 5 bases from V and 8 bases from J, with 15 bases between. In the original analysis: Researchers report that nucleated cell counts were estimated from reference gene primer amplification. TCRdb keeps only in-frame clones here, not all; method: immunoSEQ multiplex PCR. D and trimming were read from the DNA, whereas the V and J calls and clone size are those reported in that table. The table includes some 160,000 clones, more than 75% detected once. This TCR was sampled from a man in his fifties who had recovered from COVID-19. Sequenced input: peripheral blood. The chain combines TRBV3-1 (or the pseudogene TRBV3-2) with TRBJ1-4; tentative D call: TRBD1 (6 bases). CDR3 bases: TGTGCCAGCAGCTTCGACAGGCTTCGAGAAAAACTGTTTTTT. Translated: CASSFDRLREKLFF.